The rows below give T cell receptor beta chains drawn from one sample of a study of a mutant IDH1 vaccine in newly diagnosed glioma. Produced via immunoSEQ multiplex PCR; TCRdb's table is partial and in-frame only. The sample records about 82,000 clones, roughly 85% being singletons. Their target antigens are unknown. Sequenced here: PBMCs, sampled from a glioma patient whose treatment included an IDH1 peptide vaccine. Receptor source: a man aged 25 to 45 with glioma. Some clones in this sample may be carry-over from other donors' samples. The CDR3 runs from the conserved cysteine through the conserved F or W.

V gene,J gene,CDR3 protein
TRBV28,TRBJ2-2,CASSSPGQGTGELFF
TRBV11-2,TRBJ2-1,CASSFSLEGQFF
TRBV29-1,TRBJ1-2,CSVEGQGAGSYGYTF
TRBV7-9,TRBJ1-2,CASSLESYGYTF
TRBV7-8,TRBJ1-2,CASSIGGQGGGYTF
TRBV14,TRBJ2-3,CASSQAGSTDTQYF
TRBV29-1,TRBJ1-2,CSVGDRGEGYTF
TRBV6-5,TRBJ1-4,CASSSLTGPNEKLFF
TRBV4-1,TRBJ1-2,CASSLGAGVYGYTF
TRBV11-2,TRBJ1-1,CASRTLRGSTEAFF
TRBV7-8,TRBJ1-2,CASSLVTGSYGYTF
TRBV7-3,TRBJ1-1,CASSFIGGNTEAFF
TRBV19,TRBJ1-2,CASSPTRGSSNYGYTF
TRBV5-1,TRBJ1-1,CASNREPNTEAFF
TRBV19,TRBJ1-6,CASQQGPLDNSPLHF
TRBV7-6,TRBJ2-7,CASSLSHWRGAAYEQYF
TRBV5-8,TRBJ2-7,CASSLYSESHEQYF
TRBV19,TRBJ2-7,CASSIVPYEQYF
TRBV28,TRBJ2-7,CASSPTSGRPAEQYF
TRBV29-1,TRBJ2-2,CSVGTSRSTGELFF
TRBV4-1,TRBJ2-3,CASSQNTGGLSDTQYF
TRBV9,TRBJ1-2,CASSVALGDYGYTF
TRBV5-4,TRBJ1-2,CASSHRQGAFGYTF
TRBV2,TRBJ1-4,CASSEARGGPVEKLFF
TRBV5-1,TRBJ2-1,CASQLRAGVRNEQFF
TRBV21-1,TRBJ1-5,CASSKEVGNSNQPQHF
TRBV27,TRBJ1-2,CASSLSSAGGWYGYTF
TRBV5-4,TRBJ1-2,CASSLGQGAGYGYTF
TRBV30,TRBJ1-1,CATRGNTEAFF
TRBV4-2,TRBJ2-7,CASSQGAGEVYEQYF
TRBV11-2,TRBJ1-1,CASSLGSNTEAFF
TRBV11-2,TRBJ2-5,CASSSRRDRALIETQYF
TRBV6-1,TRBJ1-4,CASSVISDEKLFF
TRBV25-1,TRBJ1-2,CASSEDTGTYTF
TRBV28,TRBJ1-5,CASSLSQNHQPQHF
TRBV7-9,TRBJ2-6,CASSLGFMAGANVLTF
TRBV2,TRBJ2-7,CASSPDVSAYEQYF
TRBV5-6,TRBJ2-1,CASSSAGSYNEQFF
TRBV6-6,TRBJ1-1,CASSYSAGAHTEAFF
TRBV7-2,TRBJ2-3,CALGPGTSGGTDTQYF
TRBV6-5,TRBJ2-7,CASSLRRLAPYEQYF
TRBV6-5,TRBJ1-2,CASSYSGEVDYGYTF
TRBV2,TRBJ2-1,CASTTDTQGYNEQFF
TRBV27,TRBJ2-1,CASSLGRGGDEQFF
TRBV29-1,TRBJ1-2,CSVVAVGTGAYGYTF
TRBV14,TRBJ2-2,CASSQNTGELFF
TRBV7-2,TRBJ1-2,CASSLVLQNYGYTF
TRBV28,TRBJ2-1,CASSPPRRPDGDEQFF
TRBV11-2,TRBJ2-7,CASSLGSWESYEQYF
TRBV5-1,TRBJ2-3,CASSPRSGTGGRDTQYF